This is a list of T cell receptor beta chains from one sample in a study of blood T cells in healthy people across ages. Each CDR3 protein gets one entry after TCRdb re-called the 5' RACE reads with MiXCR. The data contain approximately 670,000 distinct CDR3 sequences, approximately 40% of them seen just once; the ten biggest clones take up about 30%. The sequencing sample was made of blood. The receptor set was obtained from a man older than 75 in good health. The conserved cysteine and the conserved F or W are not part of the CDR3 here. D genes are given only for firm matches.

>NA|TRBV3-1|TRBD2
ASSLRLAGGGYNEQY
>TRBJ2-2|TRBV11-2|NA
ASSHTALTGELF
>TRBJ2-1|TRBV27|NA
ASSLVSLGYNEQF
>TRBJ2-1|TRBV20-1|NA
SANTRDSYNEQF
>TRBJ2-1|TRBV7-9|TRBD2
ASSLDLTSGFARLDEQF
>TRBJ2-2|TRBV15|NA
ATSRGEFLVANTGELF
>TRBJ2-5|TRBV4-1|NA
ASSQQQGSTQY
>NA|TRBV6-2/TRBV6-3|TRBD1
ASSYRTTGFGETQY
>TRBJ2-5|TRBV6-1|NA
ASSGHVERTQETQY
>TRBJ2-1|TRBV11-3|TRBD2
ASSEGLAGADEQF
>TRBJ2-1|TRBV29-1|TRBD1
SVDRTGGDEQF
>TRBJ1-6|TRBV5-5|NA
ASSFTGSRNSPLH
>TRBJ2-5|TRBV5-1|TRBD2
ASSLAGASGSSETQY
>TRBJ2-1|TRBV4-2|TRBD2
ASSQEPSGSSYNEQF
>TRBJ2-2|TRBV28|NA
ASSFGDDNTGELF
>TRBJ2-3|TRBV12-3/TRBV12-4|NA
ASNSVGSTDTQY
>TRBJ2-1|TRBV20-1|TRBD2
SARQDGAGGNEQF
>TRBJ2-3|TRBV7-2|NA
ASSLNQASLSTDTQY